A selection of T cell receptor beta chains follows, all from one sample in a study of technical replicates of blood from several donors. Some clones are missing from TCRdb's copy, which holds only in-frame ones; the method was immunoSEQ multiplex PCR. In the table there are around 50,000 clones, 90% to 96% of which are singletons. Sequencing input: T cells isolated from PBMCs. Receptors originate from a human donor in good health. Each CDR3 is given with its conserved first and last residue. Fields, in order: CDR3 length, D gene, J gene, V gene, clone size, CDR3 protein, CDR3 DNA. D genes are given only for firm matches. Not every row has a clone size; where given, it reads once, few, many or a size class.

>14|TRBD1|TRBJ1-2|TRBV7-2|NA
CASSLDRDQRGYTF
TGTGCCAGCAGCCTTGACAGGGACCAAAGGGGCTACACCTTC
>16|NA|TRBJ2-5|TRBV4-1|NA
CASSLTLGRGQETQYF
TGCGCCAGCAGCCTCACTTTGGGGCGGGGACAAGAGACCCAGTACTTC
>16|NA|TRBJ1-1|TRBV18|NA
CASSKILRGLNTEAFF
TGTGCCAGCTCTAAGATCCTCAGGGGCCTGAACACTGAAGCTTTCTTT
>16|NA|TRBJ1-5|TRBV6-4|NA
CASSDSRQGWYQPQHF
TGTGCCAGCAGTGACTCGAGGCAGGGGTGGTATCAGCCCCAGCATTTT
>13|NA|TRBJ2-5|TRBV18|NA
CASSPSEPETQYF
TGTGCCAGCTCACCATCGGAGCCAGAGACCCAGTACTTC
>16|TRBD1|TRBJ2-1|TRBV19|NA
CASRATGLDSYNEQFF
TGTGCCAGTAGGGCGACAGGGCTTGATTCCTACAATGAGCAGTTCTTC
>18|TRBD2|TRBJ2-7|TRBV11-3|NA
CASSLGTSGLKSSYEQYF
TGTGCCAGCAGCTTAGGGACTAGCGGGTTAAAGAGCTCCTACGAGCAGTACTTC
>14|NA|TRBJ1-2|TRBV4-1|NA
CASSQGPAPTFYTF
TGCGCCAGCAGCCAAGGACCGGCACCGACTTTCTACACCTTC
>17|TRBD2|TRBJ2-7|TRBV7-8|NA
CASSFGTSGGISYEQYF
TGTGCCAGCAGCTTCGGGACTAGCGGGGGGATCTCCTACGAGCAGTACTTC
>13|TRBD1|TRBJ1-2|TRBV30|NA
CAWTGQPNVGYTF
TGTGCCTGGACGGGACAGCCTAATGTTGGCTACACCTTC
>15|NA|TRBJ2-5|TRBV5-4|NA
CASSFMGAGQETQYF
TGTGCCAGCAGCTTTATGGGGGCCGGGCAAGAGACCCAGTACTTC
>14|NA|TRBJ2-1|TRBV7-9|NA
CASSFPGGGHEQFF
TGTGCCAGCAGCTTCCCAGGGGGAGGACATGAGCAGTTCTTC
>15|TRBD2|TRBJ2-7|TRBV2|NA
CASLGLAGTSYEQYF
TGTGCCAGCCTGGGACTAGCGGGGACCTCCTACGAGCAGTACTTC
>15|NA|TRBJ1-1|TRBV5-4|NA
CASSSPTEKNTEAFF
TGTGCCAGCAGCTCACCGACAGAAAAGAACACTGAAGCTTTCTTT
>14|NA|TRBJ2-7|TRBV27|NA
CASSFRLGSYEQYF
TGTGCCAGCAGTTTCCGACTAGGGTCCTACGAGCAGTACTTC
>16|TRBD1|TRBJ1-3|TRBV28|NA
CASSTYRQGGGNTIYF
TGTGCCAGCAGTACCTACCGACAGGGGGGTGGAAACACCATATATTTT
>16|TRBD1|TRBJ1-1|TRBV2|NA
CASIPGQGIAGLEAFF
TGTGCCAGCATCCCGGGACAGGGGATAGCCGGGTTAGAAGCTTTCTTT
>13|TRBD1|TRBJ1-2|TRBV6-6|NA
CAVKFGQGYGYTF
TGTGCCGTAAAGTTCGGACAGGGGTATGGCTACACCTTC
>14|TRBD1|TRBJ1-1|TRBV6-5|NA
CASSSGQVNTEAFF
TGTGCCAGCAGTTCCGGACAGGTGAACACTGAAGCTTTCTTT
>17|TRBD1|TRBJ1-1|TRBV11-2|NA
CASSSRQGAGGNTEAFF
TGTGCCAGCAGCTCTCGACAGGGGGCGGGTGGGAACACTGAAGCTTTCTTT
>16|NA|TRBJ1-1|TRBV7-2|NA
CASSLPAGHPNTEAFF
TGTGCCAGCAGCCTACCAGCGGGACACCCTAACACTGAAGCTTTCTTT
>14|NA|TRBJ2-1|TRBV11-2|NA
CASSASFTAHEQFF
TGTGCCAGCAGCGCTAGCTTTACGGCCCATGAGCAGTTCTTC
>14|NA|TRBJ2-7|TRBV28|NA
CASSLGASSYEQYF
TGTGCCAGCAGTTTAGGGGCTAGCTCCTACGAGCAGTACTTC
>15|NA|TRBJ2-3|TRBV7-6|NA
CASSSKRAGIDTQYF
TGTGCCAGCAGCTCCAAGCGGGCAGGGATAGATACGCAGTATTTT
>15|NA|TRBJ2-7|TRBV19|NA
CASSAGGTGDYEQYF
TGTGCCAGTAGCGCTGGGGGGACTGGAGACTACGAGCAGTACTTC
>14|NA|TRBJ1-2|TRBV30|NA
CAWSGERGAYGYTF
TGTGCCTGGAGTGGGGAAAGGGGCGCATATGGCTACACCTTC
>16|NA|TRBJ1-3|TRBV30|NA
CAWGGDYRHSGNTIYF
TGTGCCTGGGGGGGGGACTACAGGCACTCTGGAAACACCATATATTTT
>14|TRBD1|TRBJ2-7|TRBV5-6|NA
CASSSGTGAYEQYF
TGTGCCAGCAGCTCCGGGACAGGGGCTTACGAGCAGTACTTC
>13|TRBD2|TRBJ2-1|TRBV14|NA
CASKLAPYNEQFF
TGTGCCAGCAAACTAGCGCCCTACAATGAGCAGTTCTTC
>15|TRBD2|TRBJ2-5|TRBV28|NA
CASKKGGYRGETQYF
TGTGCCAGCAAGAAGGGAGGGTACCGGGGGGAGACCCAGTACTTC
>15|NA|TRBJ2-7|TRBV11-3|NA
CASSLSSVSSYEQYF
TGTGCCAGCAGCTTGTCGAGCGTAAGCTCCTACGAGCAGTACTTC
>16|TRBD2|TRBJ2-1|TRBV11-2|NA
CASHLNSGNSYNEQFF
TGTGCCAGCCACCTGAATAGCGGGAACTCCTACAATGAGCAGTTCTTC
>16|TRBD2|TRBJ2-1|TRBV9|NA
CASSVAPPAGGFEQFF
TGTGCCAGCAGCGTAGCCCCCCCAGCGGGAGGTTTTGAGCAGTTCTTC
>16|TRBD1|TRBJ1-5|TRBV6-6|once
CASSYLGRGGNQPQHF
TGTGCCAGCAGTTACTTGGGCAGGGGGGGCAATCAGCCCCAGCATTTT
>14|NA|TRBJ1-5|TRBV5-5|few
CASSLAGGNQPQHF
TGTGCCAGCAGCTTGGCCGGGGGGAATCAGCCCCAGCATTTT
>16|TRBD1|TRBJ2-7|TRBV9|NA
CASSVGPGQATYEQYF
TGTGCCAGCAGCGTAGGGCCGGGACAGGCGACCTACGAGCAGTACTTC
>17|TRBD2|TRBJ2-3|TRBV5-4|NA
CASSSNLYAGGADTQYF
TGTGCCAGCAGCTCCAATCTCTACGCGGGAGGAGCAGATACGCAGTATTTT